A single sample gave rise to the 21 T cell receptor beta chains below, sequenced in a study of cytomegalovirus exposure and HLA in healthy donors. Use of 60 Vbeta and 13 Jbeta primers characterized the PCR. The protocol was immunoSEQ multiplex PCR, while the TCRdb copy is restricted to in-frame clones and leaves out a portion. The repertoire table contains approximately 58,000 clones. Specimen: PBMCs. The receptors shown here come from a woman under 30 in good health and CMV-seronegative.

The rearrangement links TRBV2 to TRBJ2-5; D perhaps matches TRBD2 (5 bases). Germline-derived CDR1 and CDR2 are SNHLY and FYNNEI. The CDR3 extends over 13 amino acids. V lost 4 bases and J lost 5, with 11 bases in between. For the CDR3, the DNA is TGTGCCAGCAGTGTGGGGAGAGGCGAGACCCAGTACTTC. Its protein is CASSVGRGETQYF. The full variable domain, with the rest looked up from reference TRBV2 and TRBJ2-5, is EPEVTQTPSHQVTQMGQEVILRCVPISNHLYFYWYRQILGQKVEFLVSFYNNEISEKSEIFDDQFSVERPDGSNFTLKIRSTKLEDSAMYFCASSVGRGETQYFGPGTRLLVL.

This rearrangement joins TRBV7-8 to TRBJ1-2; TRBD1 matches 12 bases. The CDR3 runs 14 residues. V lost 7 bases and J lost 6; bases outside the gene matches: 6. Germline assignment: CDR1 SGHVS and CDR2 FQNEAQ. DNA for the CDR3: TGTGCCAGCACCGTGGGACAGGGGGCGGATGGCTACACCTTC. Translation: CASTVGQGADGYTF. Based on the CDR3 plus reference TRBV7-8 and TRBJ1-2, the full variable domain is GAGVSQSPRYKVAKRGQDVALRCDPISGHVSLFWYQQALGQGPEFLTYFQNEAQLDKSGLPSDRFFAERPEGSVSTLKIQRTQQEDSAVYLCASTVGQGADGYTFGSGTRLTVV.

V usage is TRBV5-6 and J usage is TRBJ2-7; D is unresolved. CDR1 and CDR2 (germline): SGHDT, YYEEEE. V lost 4 bases to trimming and J lost 3 bases, with 11 bases between them. The CDR3 contains 13 residues. This chain's CDR3 is CASSADNFYEQYF. CDR3 DNA: TGTGCCAGCAGCGCCGATAACTTCTACGAGCAGTACTTC.

V and J are TRBV11-2 and TRBJ2-2, with 8 bases aligning to TRBD2. The CDR3 is 16 residues long. CDR1 SGHAT and CDR2 FQNNGV come from the germline V gene. V lost 5 bases and J lost 6; bases outside the gene matches: 11. The CDR3 coding sequence is TGTGCCAGCAGCCCAACCGGGACTAGTCTCGCCGGGGAGCTGTTTTTT. Its protein is CASSPTGTSLAGELFF.

V and J are TRBV4-2 and TRBJ2-1, with 10 bases fitting TRBD2. The CDR3 has 16 amino acids. V was pared by 4 bases and J by 2 bases, with 5 bases of the junction left unmatched. Per the germline V gene, CDR1 is LGHNA and CDR2 is YNFKEQ. CDR3 DNA sequence: TGTGCCAGCAGCCCTCTAGCGGGAGAGACCTACAATGAGCAGTTCTTC. Residues: CASSPLAGETYNEQFF.

The V gene is TRBV13, the J gene TRBJ1-1, with D perhaps TRBD1 (5 bases). V was trimmed by 6 bases and J by 1 base, leaving 6 bases between them. Germline CDR1 and CDR2: PRHDT and FYEKMQ (reference sequence). CDR3 length equals 12 residues. CDR3: CASRGQNTEAFF. Here the CDR3 DNA reads TGTGCCAGCAGGGGGCAGAACACTGAAGCTTTCTTT.

The rearrangement links TRBV5-6 to TRBJ1-2, with a tentative D call TRBD1 (6 bases). The ends were cut back, 0 bases at V and 7 bases at J, with 22 bases in the middle. The CDR3 length is 17 residues. Looked up from germline, CDR1 is SGHDT and CDR2 is YYEEEE. The CDR3 DNA reads as TGTGCCAGCAGCTTGGACAGGGACCCGAAGCGCACTGGTGGCTACACCTTC. Translation: CASSLDRDPKRTGGYTF.

V and J are TRBV9 and TRBJ2-1; 9 bases agree with TRBD2. CDR3 length: 15 residues. Germline V gene data show CDR1 as SGDLS and CDR2 as YYNGEE. V gave up 3 bases and J gave up 7 bases; unmatched junction bases: 8. Here the CDR3 reads CASSASGILVNEQFF. CDR3 nucleotides: TGTGCCAGCAGCGCTAGCGGGATATTGGTTAATGAGCAGTTCTTC.

V and J are TRBV9 and TRBJ2-7; 7 nucleotides agree with TRBD1. Trimming removed 3 bases from V and 0 bases from J; junction bases left unmatched: 3. This CDR3 comprises 14 residues. Per germline, CDR1 SGDLS and CDR2 YYNGEE. The CDR3: CASSAGDSSYEQYF. In DNA form, the CDR3 reads TGTGCCAGCAGCGCAGGGGACAGCTCCTACGAGCAGTACTTC. Full variable domain (rest looked up from reference TRBV9 and TRBJ2-7): DSGVTQTPKHLITATGQRVTLRCSPRSGDLSVYWYQQSLDQGLQFLIQYYNGEERAKGNILERFSAQQFPDLHSELNLSSLELGDSALYFCASSAGDSSYEQYFGPGTRLTVT.

The genes are TRBV6-5 and TRBJ2-1; tentative D call: TRBD2 (6 bases). Trimming took off 2 bases at V and 0 bases at J, with 8 bases between the two ends. Germline CDR1 is MNHEY and CDR2 is SVGAGI. The CDR3 is 15 residues long. Here the CDR3 reads CASSYPGSSYNEQFF. For the CDR3, the DNA is TGTGCCAGCAGTTACCCCGGGAGCTCCTACAATGAGCAGTTCTTC.

V is TRBV5-1 and J is TRBJ1-2; 8 bases map to TRBD1. This CDR3 has 14 amino acids. Germline V gene lookup returns CDR1 SGHRS and CDR2 YFSETQ. The V segment lost 1 base and the J segment 6 bases; nucleotides outside the gene matches: 5. Written as DNA, the CDR3 is TGCGCCAGCAGCTTGTCCGGACAGGGACATGGCTACACCTTC. This gives the protein CASSLSGQGHGYTF.

The V gene is TRBV5-8, the J gene TRBJ2-1; no clear D. Germline V gene data show CDR1 as SGHTS and CDR2 as YDEGEE. Trimming removed 1 base from V and 7 bases from J, with 3 bases in between. The CDR3 loop spans 11 amino acids. The CDR3 loop is CASSLRNEQFF. CDR3 bases: TGTGCCAGCAGCTTGCGGAATGAGCAGTTCTTC.

The chain joins TRBV6-5 to TRBJ1-2; 8 nucleotides align to TRBD1. Per germline, CDR1 MNHEY and CDR2 SVGAGI. The CDR3 extends over 15 amino acids. With V trimmed by 8 bases and J by 4 bases, 12 bases remained unmatched. The CDR3 coding sequence is TGTGCCAGCCTATCGACAGGGGAGACCGCCTATGGCTACACCTTC. It yields the protein CASLSTGETAYGYTF.

The chain carries TRBV5-1 and TRBJ1-1; D may be TRBD1 (6 bases). The CDR3 sequence is 16 residues long. V lost 4 bases and J lost 2, with 18 bases in between. CDR1 and CDR2 from the germline V gene are SGHRS and YFSETQ. The CDR3 DNA reads TGCGCCAGCAGCCCGTTAGGGCAGGGGTCAAACACTGAAGCTTTCTTT. Residues: CASSPLGQGSNTEAFF.

This chain joins TRBV7-3 and TRBJ2-5; 10 bases match TRBD1. The CDR3 extends over 14 amino acids. Germline CDR1 SGHTA, CDR2 FQGTGA. V trimming: 5 bases; J trimming: 3 bases; junction bases outside the gene matches: 3. The CDR3 region has the DNA TGTGCCAGCAGCCTCGGACAGGGGGAAGAGACCCAGTACTTC. Amino acid sequence: CASSLGQGEETQYF. The whole variable domain, remainder taken from reference TRBV7-3 and TRBJ2-5, is GAGVSQTPSNKVTEKGKYVELRCDPISGHTALYWYRQSLGQGPEFLIYFQGTGAADDSGLPNDRFFAVRPEGSVSTLKIQRTERGDSAVYLCASSLGQGEETQYFGPGTRLLVL.

This sequence joins TRBV6-5 and TRBJ1-1; no definite D call. This CDR3 region has 16 residues. CDR1 is MNHEY, CDR2 SVGAGI, per germline. V was clipped by 0 bases and J by 0 bases, with 11 bases between them. The CDR3 is CASSYSPEAMNTEAFF. As DNA, the CDR3 is TGTGCCAGCAGTTACTCACCAGAGGCGATGAACACTGAAGCTTTCTTT.

The V gene is TRBV10-1, the J gene TRBJ2-3; TRBD1 is a possible D gene (7 bases). The V end lost 0 bases, the J end lost 3 bases, and 13 bases lay between the germline ends. The CDR3 has 16 amino acids. Germline CDR1 and CDR2: WNHNN and SYGVQD (reference sequence). The CDR3: CASSESVSGGTDTQYF. The CDR3 nucleotides read TGCGCCAGCAGTGAGTCGGTGTCAGGGGGGACAGATACGCAGTATTTT.

The chain joins TRBV7-3 to TRBJ1-1; weak D call: TRBD1 (5 bases). The CDR3 is made up of 21 amino acids. CDR1 is SGHTA, CDR2 FQGTGA, per germline. V was shortened by 3 bases and J by 0 bases, with 29 bases between the two germline ends. For the CDR3, the DNA is TGTGCCAGCAGCTTTTCCCCCAAAACCGGCGGGGGATTGAGAATGAACACTGAAGCTTTCTTT. Translated: CASSFSPKTGGGLRMNTEAFF.

Comment on this clone: The germline gene is not matched at one end of the junction; a read error may be the cause. The chain has TRBV7-9 and TRBJ2-5; TRBD2 is a possible D gene (5 bases). The CDR3 covers 14 residues. The germline gives CDR1 SEHNR, CDR2 FQNEAQ (reference sequence). CDR3 sequence reads: CASSFYSVKENQYF. The CDR3 DNA is TGTGCCAGCAGCTTTTATAGCGTCAAAGAGAACCAGTACTTC.

The V gene is TRBV6-1, the J gene TRBJ2-3; 8 bases match TRBD1. The length of the CDR3 is 15 residues. Trimming removed 6 bases from V and 2 bases from J; junction bases left unmatched: 7. Per the germline V gene, CDR1 is MNHNS and CDR2 is SASEGT. The CDR3 coding sequence is TGTGCCAGCAGCTTCGACAGGGGTCACACAGATACGCAGTATTTT. Its translation: CASSFDRGHTDTQYF.

The gene calls are TRBV7-8 and TRBJ1-3, with TRBD1 matching 7 bases. The trim removed 1 base at V and 2 bases at J, leaving 5 bases unmatched. This CDR3 has 16 amino acids. Germline V gives CDR1 SGHVS, CDR2 FQNEAQ. CDR3 sequence reads: CASSLEAGGPGNTIYF. The CDR3 nucleotides read TGTGCCAGCAGCTTAGAGGCAGGGGGACCTGGAAACACCATATATTTT.